The 18 T cell receptor beta chains reported below all come from one sample, sequenced in a study of blood T cell repertoires in COVID-19. Clones were read by immunoSEQ multiplex PCR, and TCRdb kept only the in-frame ones, dropping some. The sample shows some 180,000 clones, roughly 85% of them seen only once. Sequencing was done on a sample of PBMCs or T cells enriched from blood (not recorded which). These receptors originate from a middle-aged man who had recovered from COVID-19.

The chain employs TRBV11-3 and TRBJ2-4; 11 bases align to TRBD2. Germline V gene data show CDR1 as SGHNT and CDR2 as YENEEA. The V and J ends lost 4 bases and 6 bases, in that order; junction bases with no gene match: 11. This CDR3 spans 17 amino acids. In nucleotides, the CDR3 is TGTGCCAGCAGCTCGATGCATCTAGCGGGGGGTATAAACATTCAGTACTTC. Its translation: CASSSMHLAGGINIQYF. Variable domain in full (rest from reference TRBV11-3 and TRBJ2-4): EAGVVQSPRYKIIEKKQPVAFWCNPISGHNTLYWYLQNLGQGPELLIRYENEEAVDDSQLPKDRFSAERLKGVDSTLKIQPAELGDSAVYLCASSSMHLAGGINIQYFGAGTRLSVL.

The rearrangement joins TRBV28 to TRBJ2-1; 10 positions match TRBD1. V shed 5 bases and J 8 bases; nucleotides not matched to a gene: 3. Germline CDR1 is MDHEN and CDR2 is SYDVKM. The CDR3 spans 13 residues. CDR3 loop: CASSRQGAHEQFF. Written as DNA, the CDR3 is TGTGCCAGCAGTCGACAGGGGGCACATGAGCAGTTCTTC.

The V and J genes are TRBV4-2 and TRBJ2-3; D perhaps matches TRBD2 (6 bases). The CDR3 runs 16 residues. V was pared by 0 bases and J by 0 bases, with 10 bases between. Germline V gene sequence: CDR1 LGHNA, CDR2 YNFKEQ. CDR3 sequence (DNA): TGTGCCAGCAGCCAAGATAGGAGCGGGAGCACAGATACGCAGTATTTT. Amino acids: CASSQDRSGSTDTQYF.

The chain recombines TRBV29-1 with TRBJ2-7, with D perhaps matching TRBD1 (6 bases). CDR3 length: 15 residues. V lost 2 bases, J lost 5 bases, and 19 bases lay in between. Germline V gives CDR1 SQVTM, CDR2 ANQGSEA. The CDR3 sequence: CSVEFLQGLRNEQYF. In nucleotides, the CDR3 is TGCAGCGTTGAATTTTTACAGGGTCTAAGGAACGAGCAGTACTTC.

The chain has TRBV6-1 and TRBJ2-7, with D possibly TRBD1 on 5 matching bases. This CDR3 region has 15 residues. The germline V gene has CDR1 MNHNS and CDR2 SASEGT. The V end was cut by 1 base, the J end by 3 bases, with 13 bases between. CDR3 loop: CASSEDQTAYYEQYF. The CDR3 region has the DNA TGTGCCAGCAGTGAAGATCAGACAGCGTACTACGAGCAGTACTTC.

This chain uses TRBV2 with TRBJ2-1, with 12 nucleotides matching TRBD2. The germline CDR1 and CDR2 sequences are SNHLY and FYNNEI. The CDR3 has 14 amino acids. Unmatched junction bases numbered 9, after V lost 10 bases and J lost 8 bases. CDR3 loop: CAIPGLAGFDEQFF. CDR3 coding DNA: TGTGCCATCCCGGGACTAGCGGGTTTCGATGAGCAGTTCTTC.

The chain joins TRBV6-5 to TRBJ1-1; 7 bases line up with TRBD1. The CDR3 totals 15 residues. Germline loops: CDR1 MNHEY, CDR2 SVGAGI. The trim removed 7 bases at V and 11 bases at J, leaving 19 bases unmatched. The CDR3 DNA reads as TGTGCCAGCAAGAGAATAGATACCGACAGGGCTGGCGCTTTCTTT. Encoded protein: CASKRIDTDRAGAFF.

The genes are TRBV19 and TRBJ2-7; 16 positions agree with TRBD2. Trimming took 5 bases from V and 2 from J; bases not matched to a gene: 6. Per the germline V gene, CDR1 is LNHDA and CDR2 is SQIVND (reference sequence). The CDR3 is made up of 17 amino acids. DNA of the CDR3: TGTGCCAGTAGTTCGGGACTAGCGGGGGGGCCTCCCTACGAGCAGTACTTC. This encodes CASSSGLAGGPPYEQYF.

V is TRBV7-2 and J is TRBJ2-5; 9 bases line up with TRBD2. Losses at the gene ends were 5 bases for V and 4 bases for J; bases not matched to a gene: 8. The CDR3 has 15 residues. Germline V gives CDR1 SGHTA, CDR2 FQGNSA. The CDR3 nucleotides read TGTGCCAGCAGCGCTCCCGGGACTAGCTTAGAGACCCAGTACTTC. Residues: CASSAPGTSLETQYF.

The chain couples TRBV5-5 to TRBJ1-5; 8 bases map to TRBD1. CDR3 length: 17 amino acids. Germline values: CDR1 SGHKS, CDR2 YYEKEE (reference sequence). The V and J ends lost 4 bases and 1 base, in that order; junction bases with no gene match: 10. The CDR3 spells CASSPGTGRESNQPQHF. DNA of the CDR3: TGTGCCAGCAGCCCCGGGACAGGCCGGGAAAGCAATCAGCCCCAGCATTTT.

DNA of the CDR3: TGTGCTAGTGGCCCCCGGACTAGCGGGCCCAGCTCCTACAATGAGCAGTTCTTC. Translated: CASGPRTSGPSSYNEQFF. The V gene is TRBV12-5, the J gene TRBJ2-1, with 11 bases matching TRBD2. Germline trimming cut 6 bases from V and 0 bases from J; bases unmatched to any gene: 10. The CDR3 runs 18 residues. CDR1 is LGHNT and CDR2 is FRNRAP in the germline V gene. The variable domain in full, with the rest retrieved from reference TRBV12-5 and TRBJ2-1, is DARVTQTPRHKVTEMGQEVTMRCQPILGHNTVFWYRQTMMQGLELLAYFRNRAPLDDSGMPKDRFSAEMPDATLATLKIQPSEPRDSAVYFCASGPRTSGPSSYNEQFFGPGTRLTVL.

This rearrangement joins TRBV5-6 to TRBJ2-1; TRBD1 matches at 7 bases. V was clipped by 1 base and J by 5 bases; unmatched bases: 6. Germline-derived CDR1 and CDR2 are SGHDT and YYEEEE. The CDR3 contains 15 residues. The CDR3 is CASSLLGTAHNEQFF. Written as DNA, the CDR3 is TGTGCCAGCAGCTTGCTCGGGACAGCACACAATGAGCAGTTCTTC.

This clone was counted between two and nine times. The chain recombines TRBV11-3 with TRBJ1-2; D remains unclear. This CDR3 is 13 amino acids long. V was clipped by 5 bases and J by 1 base, with 8 bases between them. CDR1 and CDR2 from the germline V gene are SGHNT and YENEEA. Here the CDR3 DNA reads TGTGCCAGCAGCCCGGGGATTAACTATGGCTACACCTTC. It yields the protein CASSPGINYGYTF.

For the CDR3, the DNA is TGTGCCAGAAGCCCTGATCCGGTACCTATAGATTCACCCCTCCACTTT. This codes for CARSPDPVPIDSPLHF. The rearrangement links TRBV5-3 to TRBJ1-6; D is unresolved. TRBV5-3 is annotated as an ORF whose role is uncertain. There are 16 residues in the CDR3. Trimming took off 4 bases at V and 8 bases at J, with 19 bases between the two ends.

The V call is TRBV13, the J call TRBJ2-3; 7 bases map to TRBD2. The CDR3 consists of 17 residues. CDR1 is PRHDT, CDR2 FYEKMQ, per germline (reference sequence). After removal of 5 bases from V and 4 bases from J, the junction contained 15 bases not matched to a gene. The CDR3 bases are TGTGCCAGCAGCGGGAGGGAGGGTGACCGGGGACCAGATACGCAGTATTTT. Its translation: CASSGREGDRGPDTQYF.

The gene calls are TRBV29-1 and TRBJ1-2; 11 bases map to TRBD1. Germline CDR1 reads SQVTM; CDR2 reads ANQGSEA. The junction had 5 bases not matched to a gene; V was cut back by 7 bases and J by 4 bases. The CDR3 covers 13 residues. CDR3 nucleotides: TGCAGCGCCGGACAGGGGGCTGGCTATGGCTACACCTTC. Translation: CSAGQGAGYGYTF.

CDR3 sequence (DNA): TGTGCCAGCAGCTTAGACAGGGAGACCACTGAAGCTTTCTTT. Translation gives CASSLDRETTEAFF. This chain joins TRBV7-9 and TRBJ1-1; TRBD1 might be the D (6 bases). Germline CDR1 SEHNR, CDR2 FQNEAQ (reference sequence). V lost 1 base, J lost 4 bases, and 10 bases lay in between. The CDR3 runs 14 residues.

The chain is built from TRBV3-1 (or the pseudogene TRBV3-2) and TRBJ2-7; TRBD1 matches 7 bases. The ends lost 1 base at V and 2 bases at J; junction bases unmatched: 11. Germline V gene data show CDR1 as LGHDT and CDR2 as YNNKEL (reference sequence). CDR3 length: 17 residues. The CDR3 region has the DNA TGTGCCAGCAGCCAAGCATTACCCTCGCAGGGGGCCTACGAGCAGTACTTC. Its translation: CASSQALPSQGAYEQYF.